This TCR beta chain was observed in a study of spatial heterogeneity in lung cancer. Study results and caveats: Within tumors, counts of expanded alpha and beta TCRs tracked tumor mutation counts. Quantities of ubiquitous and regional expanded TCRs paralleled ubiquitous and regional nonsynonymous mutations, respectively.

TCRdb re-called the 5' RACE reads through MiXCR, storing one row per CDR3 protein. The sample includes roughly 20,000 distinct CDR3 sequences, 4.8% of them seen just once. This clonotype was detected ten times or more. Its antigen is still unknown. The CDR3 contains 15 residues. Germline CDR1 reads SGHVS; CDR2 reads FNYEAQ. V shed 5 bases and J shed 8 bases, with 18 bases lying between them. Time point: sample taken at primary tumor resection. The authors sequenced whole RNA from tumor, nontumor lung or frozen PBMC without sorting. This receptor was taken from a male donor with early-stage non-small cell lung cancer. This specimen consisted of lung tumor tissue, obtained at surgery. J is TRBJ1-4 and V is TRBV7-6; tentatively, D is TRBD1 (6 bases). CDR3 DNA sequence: TGTGCCAGCAGCGGCCTGACAGGACATTTCGAAAAACTGTTTTTT. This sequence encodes CASSGLTGHFEKLFF.